The rows below give T cell receptor beta chains drawn from one sample of a study of shared clonotypes between healthy human individuals. This table comes from immunoSEQ multiplex PCR, and its TCRdb copy is limited to in-frame clones, with some not included. The sample carries approximately 710,000 clones, about 90% recorded once. Sequences were obtained from memory CD8+ T cells from PBMCs. The receptors were gathered from a man aged 18-30 years in good health. Some clones in this sample may be carry-over from other donors' samples. Each CDR3 is given with its conserved first and last residue. D genes are given only for firm matches. Clone size is given for some rows only: seen once, a few or many times, or a class if the clone is expanded.

D	size	V	J	CDR3	DNA
NA	once	TRBV5-4	TRBJ2-7	CASSLGGYEQYF	TGTGCCAGCAGCTTGGGAGGTTACGAGCAGTACTTC
NA	NA	TRBV6-4	TRBJ2-1	CASSEGNEQFF	TGTGCCAGCTCCGAGGGCAATGAGCAGTTCTTC
TRBD2	NA	TRBV28	TRBJ2-7	CASSGLAGGRVAKTYEQYF	TGTGCCAGCAGTGGGTTAGCGGGAGGAAGGGTCGCCAAAACCTACGAGCAGTACTTC
TRBD2	NA	TRBV27	TRBJ2-7	CASSLTSGSSYEQYF	TGTGCCAGCAGCCTGACTAGCGGGAGCTCCTACGAGCAGTACTTC
TRBD1	NA	TRBV13	TRBJ2-7	CASSFGTGSLIAYEQYF	TGTGCCAGCAGCTTCGGGACAGGTTCCCTGATTGCCTACGAGCAGTACTTC
NA	NA	TRBV27	TRBJ1-1	CASSFRVGTEAFF	TGTGCCAGCAGTTTTAGGGTTGGCACTGAAGCTTTCTTT
NA	NA	TRBV5-6	TRBJ1-3	CASSFLPGSGNTIYF	TGTGCCAGCAGCTTTCTTCCGGGATCGGGAAACACCATATATTTT
NA	NA	TRBV23-1	TRBJ2-4	CASSDGREENIQYF	TGCGCCAGCAGCGATGGAAGGGAGGAAAACATTCAGTACTTC
TRBD2	NA	TRBV27	TRBJ2-5	CASSLRAGRETQYF	TGTGCCAGCAGTCTACGAGCGGGAAGAGAGACCCAGTACTTC
NA	NA	TRBV30	TRBJ1-3	CAWRGPDSGNTIYF	TGTGCCTGGAGGGGGCCGGACTCTGGAAACACCATATATTTT
NA	NA	TRBV9	TRBJ2-7	CASSAGWGAYEQYF	TGTGCCAGCAGCGCCGGATGGGGGGCCTACGAGCAGTACTTC
TRBD2	NA	TRBV6-1	TRBJ2-1	CASRISGTEQFF	TGTGCCAGCAGGATTAGCGGGACAGAGCAGTTCTTC
TRBD2	NA	TRBV11-2	TRBJ2-5	CASSSGLAGGPVETQYF	TGTGCCAGCAGCTCAGGACTAGCGGGAGGGCCGGTGGAGACCCAGTACTTC
NA	NA	TRBV6-4	TRBJ2-3	CASSPAQGGPDTQYF	TGTGCCAGCAGCCCGGCACAGGGAGGCCCAGATACGCAGTATTTT
NA	NA	TRBV18	TRBJ2-1	CASSPVPYNEQFF	TGTGCCAGCTCACCGGTTCCTTACAATGAGCAGTTCTTC
NA	NA	TRBV6-7	TRBJ2-3	CANHFPLAMTDTQYF	TGTGCAAACCATTTCCCACTCGCCATGACAGATACGCAGTATTTT
NA	NA	TRBV11-3	TRBJ2-3	CASSSPESGDTQYF	TGTGCCAGCAGCTCCCCCGAGTCGGGGGATACGCAGTATTTT
NA	NA	TRBV11-1	TRBJ1-1	CASSLRNPGRLNTEAFF	TGTGCCAGCAGCTTAAGAAATCCGGGACGGCTGAACACTGAAGCTTTCTTT
NA	NA	TRBV5-1	TRBJ1-6	CASSHGPTGRDSPLHF	TGCGCCAGCAGCCATGGGCCGACCGGCAGGGATTCACCCCTCCACTTT
TRBD1	NA	TRBV11-2	TRBJ2-7	CASSPTGQVRLVYEQYF	TGTGCCAGCAGCCCAACGGGACAGGTCAGATTGGTCTACGAGCAGTACTTC
NA	NA	TRBV5-6	TRBJ1-6	CASSLGRGYSPLHF	TGTGCCAGCAGCTTGGGCCGGGGATATTCACCCCTCCACTTT
NA	once	TRBV7-9	TRBJ2-4	CASRAEGVQNIQYF	TGTGCCAGCAGGGCCGAGGGGGTCCAAAACATTCAGTACTTC
NA	NA	TRBV19	TRBJ1-1	CASSIVGVTDTEAFF	TGTGCCAGTAGTATAGTTGGGGTTACCGACACTGAAGCTTTCTTT
NA	NA	TRBV13	TRBJ2-7	CASSWNGDGEQYF	TGTGCCAGCAGCTGGAACGGGGATGGGGAGCAGTACTTC
NA	NA	TRBV15	TRBJ1-2	CATSPESGTSLNYGYTF	TGTGCCACCAGCCCAGAGTCGGGGACCAGCCTTAACTATGGCTACACCTTC
NA	NA	TRBV4-3	TRBJ2-7	CASSQDLPGPYEQYF	TGCGCCAGCAGCCAAGATCTACCCGGGCCCTACGAGCAGTACTTC
NA	NA	TRBV2	TRBJ1-2	CASSAKSSGGSYGYTF	TGTGCCAGCAGCGCCAAAAGCTCGGGGGGCAGTTATGGCTACACCTTC
NA	NA	TRBV5-6	TRBJ2-7	CASSLESGNYEQYF	TGTGCCAGCAGCTTGGAATCAGGTAATTACGAGCAGTACTTC
NA	NA	TRBV28	TRBJ2-3	CASSLRARRDTQYF	TGTGCCAGCAGTTTACGTGCGAGACGGGATACGCAGTATTTT
NA	NA	TRBV7-2	TRBJ2-1	CARGIAGNNEQFF	TGTGCCCGTGGTATTGCGGGGAACAATGAGCAGTTCTTC
NA	NA	TRBV6-6	TRBJ2-1	CASSYGTGNEQFF	TGTGCCAGCAGTTACGGGACGGGCAATGAGCAGTTCTTC
NA	NA	TRBV6-5	TRBJ2-7	CASTIRVGGSYEQYF	TGTGCCAGCACCATCCGGGTCGGAGGCTCCTACGAGCAGTACTTC
NA	NA	TRBV6-1	TRBJ1-2	CASSEYGRRGHENCYTF	TGTGCCAGCAGTGAATATGGAAGAAGGGGACACGAGAATTGCTACACCTTC
TRBD2	NA	TRBV28	TRBJ2-7	CASSWTSGSGYEQYF	TGTGCCAGCAGTTGGACTAGCGGGAGTGGGTACGAGCAGTACTTC
TRBD1	NA	TRBV4-3	TRBJ2-5	CASSQDYGQGGETQYF	TGCGCCAGCAGCCAAGATTATGGACAGGGGGGAGAGACCCAGTACTTC
TRBD1	NA	TRBV19	TRBJ2-1	CASSVARGNEQFF	TGTGCCAGTAGTGTGGCCAGGGGGAACGAGCAGTTCTTC
NA	NA	TRBV19	TRBJ2-7	CASSISGGLGNYEQYF	TGTGCCAGTAGTATTTCAGGGGGACTAGGAAACTACGAGCAGTACTTC
TRBD2	NA	TRBV9	TRBJ2-3	CASNGPSGSADTQYF	TGTGCCAGCAACGGGCCTAGCGGGAGTGCAGATACGCAGTATTTT
NA	NA	TRBV27	TRBJ2-2	CASSSIDTANTGELFF	TGTGCCAGCAGTTCTATAGACACTGCGAACACCGGGGAGCTGTTTTTT
NA	NA	TRBV6-5	TRBJ2-5	CASNSGSKPTQYF	TGTGCCAGCAACAGCGGAAGTAAGCCGACCCAGTACTTC
NA	NA	TRBV5-8	TRBJ2-7	CASSPRLDYEQYF	TGTGCCAGCAGCCCGAGACTAGACTACGAGCAGTACTTC
NA	NA	TRBV11-2	TRBJ2-7	CASSPAPGLEYSYEQYF	TGTGCCAGCAGCCCAGCCCCTGGGCTGGAATACTCCTACGAGCAGTACTTC
NA	NA	TRBV29-1	TRBJ1-4	CSVEGGSATNEKLFF	TGCAGCGTTGAAGGTGGAAGTGCAACTAATGAAAAACTGTTTTTT
TRBD1	NA	TRBV27	TRBJ2-7	CASSLSEGTGVHEQYF	TGTGCCAGCAGTTTATCCGAAGGGACAGGGGTCCACGAGCAGTACTTC
NA	NA	TRBV15	TRBJ2-3	CATSRGDSSTDTQYF	TGTGCCACCAGCAGAGGAGACAGCAGCACAGATACGCAGTATTTT
NA	NA	TRBV9	TRBJ2-3	CASSAGTLSTDTQYF	TGTGCCAGCAGCGCCGGGACACTTAGCACAGATACGCAGTATTTT
TRBD1	NA	TRBV2	TRBJ2-7	CASTSGQGLSEQYF	TGTGCCAGCACCTCCGGACAGGGGCTCTCCGAGCAGTACTTC
TRBD2	NA	TRBV7-3	TRBJ2-4	CASSLGGAGGPSDF	TGTGCCAGCAGCTTAGGTGGAGCGGGAGGGCCGTCGGACTTC
TRBD2	once	TRBV18	TRBJ2-2	CASSPGLAGTGELFF	TGTGCCAGCTCACCGGGACTAGCGGGCACCGGGGAGCTGTTTTTT
NA	few	TRBV2	TRBJ1-2	CASSEGRGSYGYTF	TGTGCCAGCAGTGAGGGGAGGGGTAGCTATGGCTACACCTTC
TRBD1	NA	TRBV7-2	TRBJ1-1	CASSQNRGPNTEAFF	TGTGCCAGCAGCCAAAACAGGGGGCCCAACACTGAAGCTTTCTTT
NA	NA	TRBV6-5	TRBJ2-1	CASSYRGEAYNEQFF	TGTGCCAGCAGTTACAGGGGGGAGGCCTACAATGAGCAGTTCTTC
NA	NA	TRBV25-1	TRBJ2-1	CASSAGDSYNEQFF	TGTGCCAGCAGTGCAGGGGACTCCTACAATGAGCAGTTCTTC
NA	NA	TRBV27	TRBJ1-1	CASRTLFGVLNTEAFF	TGTGCCAGCAGAACCCTTTTTGGGGTATTGAACACTGAAGCTTTCTTT
TRBD1	NA	TRBV6-7	TRBJ1-3	CASSRDRGGNTIYF	TGTGCCAGCAGCCGGGACAGGGGTGGAAACACCATATATTTT